This T cell receptor (beta chain) was sequenced in a study of beta chain features in type 1 diabetes. Study background: All samples combined gave roughly 100,000,000 sorted cells for examination. Findings and caveats of the study: Sampled from patients, naive, central memory and Treg TCRB repertoires appeared more similar than those sampled from healthy donors.

The authors reverse transcribed all of the isolated RNA, so sequencing captured expressed TCRB transcripts. Some clones are missing from TCRdb's copy, which holds only in-frame ones; the method was immunoSEQ multiplex PCR. The table shows 600,000 to 650,000 clones, with 15% to 19% occurring only once. This clone occurred a few times. Its specificity is unknown. Trimming stripped 4 bases from V and 6 bases from J, with 6 bases between. Germline V gives CDR1 MRHNA, CDR2 SNTAGT. CDR3 length equals 12 residues. The chain carries TRBV6-4 and TRBJ2-2; D gene ambiguous. This sequence originates from a man aged 18 to 30 in good health. Source material: naive CD4+ T cells from blood. CDR3 bases: TGTGCCAGCAGTGGAACAGCCGGGGAGCTGTTTTTT. Translated, it gives CASSGTAGELFF.